This TCR beta chain was obtained from a study of shared clonotypes between healthy human individuals. The wider study: The cohort had a couple of women and a few men, ages 18 to 49.

Genomic DNA of every subset was divided equally among multiple immunoSEQ plates. Data came from immunoSEQ multiplex PCR; TCRdb stores just in-frame clones and leaves some out. The sample contains a few hundred thousand clones, roughly 95% of which appear only once. The naive CD8 population came from CD45RO-negative cells selected for CCR7, without terminally differentiated effector memory CD45RA+ cells. Points from the study as a whole: Larger estimated richness was generally seen in naive subsets than in memory subsets.

With respect to this clone: Its antigen remains unknown.

The TCR was taken from a woman in her thirties in good health. The specimen was naive CD8+ T cells sorted from blood.

The CDR3 reads CASSQDVEDEQYF. The CDR3 coding sequence is TGTGCCAGCAGTCAAGATGTCGAAGACGAGCAGTACTTC. This chain uses TRBV7-9 with TRBJ2-7; the D is unclear. Deletions cut 6 bases from V and 5 bases from J, with 14 bases between. CDR3 length equals 13 residues. Germline values: CDR1 SEHNR, CDR2 FQNEAQ (reference sequence).